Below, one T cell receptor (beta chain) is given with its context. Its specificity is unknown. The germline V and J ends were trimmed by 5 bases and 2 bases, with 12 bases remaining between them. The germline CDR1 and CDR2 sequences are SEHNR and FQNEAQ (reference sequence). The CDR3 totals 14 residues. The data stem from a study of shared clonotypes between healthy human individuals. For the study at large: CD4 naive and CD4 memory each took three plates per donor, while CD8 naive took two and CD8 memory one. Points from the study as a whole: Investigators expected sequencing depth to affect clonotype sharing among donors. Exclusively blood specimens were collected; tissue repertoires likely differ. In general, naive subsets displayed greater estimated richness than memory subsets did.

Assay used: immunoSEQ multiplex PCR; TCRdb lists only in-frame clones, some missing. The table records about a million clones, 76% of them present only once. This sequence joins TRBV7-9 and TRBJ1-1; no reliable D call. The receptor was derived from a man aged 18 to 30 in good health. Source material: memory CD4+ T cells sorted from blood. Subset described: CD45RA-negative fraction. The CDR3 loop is CASSRRGSNTEAFF. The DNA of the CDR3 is TGTGCCAGCAGCCGCCGAGGGTCCAACACTGAAGCTTTCTTT. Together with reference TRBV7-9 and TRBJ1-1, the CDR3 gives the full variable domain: DTGVSQNPRHKITKRGQNVTFRCDPISEHNRLYWYRQTLGQGPEFLTYFQNEAQLEKSRLLSDRFSAERPKGSFSTLEIQRTEQGDSAMYLCASSRRGSNTEAFFGQGTRLTVV.